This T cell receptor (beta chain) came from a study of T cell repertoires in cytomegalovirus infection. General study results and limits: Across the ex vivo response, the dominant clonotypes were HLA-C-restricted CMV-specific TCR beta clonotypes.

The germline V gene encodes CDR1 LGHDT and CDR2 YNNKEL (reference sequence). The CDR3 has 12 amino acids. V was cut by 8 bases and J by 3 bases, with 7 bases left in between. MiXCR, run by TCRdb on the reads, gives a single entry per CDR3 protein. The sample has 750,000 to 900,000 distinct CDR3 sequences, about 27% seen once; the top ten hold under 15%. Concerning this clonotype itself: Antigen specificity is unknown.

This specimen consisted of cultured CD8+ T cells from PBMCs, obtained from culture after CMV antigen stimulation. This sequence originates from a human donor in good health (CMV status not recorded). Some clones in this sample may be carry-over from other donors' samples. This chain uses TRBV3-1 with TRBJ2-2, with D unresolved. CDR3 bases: TGTGCCAGCGTAAAGTACACCGGGGAGCTGTTTTTT. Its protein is CASVKYTGELFF.